This entry features one T cell receptor (beta chain) sequence. The sample is drawn from a study of shared clonotypes between healthy human individuals. Donors comprised healthy HIV-negative adults lacking recent acute infections or vaccinations. CD4+ cells underwent separation, giving CD45RA+ naive and CD45RA-negative memory subsets. Clones were sequenced by immunoSEQ multiplex PCR, and TCRdb holds only the in-frame ones, with some missing. The repertoire consists of roughly 2,300,000 clones, with 92% occurring once and the leading ten covering about 0.36%. The V end was cut by 10 bases, the J end by 1 base, with 10 bases between. The CDR3 loop spans 12 amino acids. CDR1 is SNHLY, CDR2 FYNNEI, per germline.

Sequenced material: naive CD4+ T cells from PBMCs. The subset denotes: CD45RA+ positively selected. The chain has TRBV2 and TRBJ2-5; D gene unclear. The origin of this receptor is a man aged 18 to 29 in good health. Some clones in this sample may be carry-over from other donors' samples. The CDR3 nucleotides read TGTGCCACCACTGGTGCCCAAGAGACCCAGTACTTC. Translation gives CATTGAQETQYF. Full variable domain (rest looked up from reference TRBV2 and TRBJ2-5): EPEVTQTPSHQVTQMGQEVILRCVPISNHLYFYWYRQILGQKVEFLVSFYNNEISEKSEIFDDQFSVERPDGSNFTLKIRSTKLEDSAMYFCATTGAQETQYFGPGTRLLVL.